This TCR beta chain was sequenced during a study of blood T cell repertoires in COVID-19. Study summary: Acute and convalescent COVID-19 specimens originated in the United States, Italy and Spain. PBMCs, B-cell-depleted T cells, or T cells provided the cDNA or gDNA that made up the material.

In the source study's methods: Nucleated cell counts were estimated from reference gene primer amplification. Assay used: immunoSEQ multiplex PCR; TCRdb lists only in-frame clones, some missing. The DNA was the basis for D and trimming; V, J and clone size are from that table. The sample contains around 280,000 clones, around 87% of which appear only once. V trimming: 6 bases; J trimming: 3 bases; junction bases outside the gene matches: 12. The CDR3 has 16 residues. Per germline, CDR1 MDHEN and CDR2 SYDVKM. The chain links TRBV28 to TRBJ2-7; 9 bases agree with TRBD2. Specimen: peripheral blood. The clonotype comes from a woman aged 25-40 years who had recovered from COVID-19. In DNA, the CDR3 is TGTGCCAGCAGCCCCCTTAGCGTAGCGGGAGACTACGAGCAGTACTTC. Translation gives CASSPLSVAGDYEQYF.